The present T cell receptor (beta chain) was sequenced within a study of cytomegalovirus exposure and HLA in healthy donors. Study findings and constraints: Upon later analysis, HLA-associated TCR beta chains proved more clonally expanded than other, equally common chains. Available immune exposure information was restricted to CMV serostatus only. Specific recognition of CMV antigens was confirmed in vitro for a few chains (all CMV-associated).

Donors likely had unrecorded immune exposures despite being nominally healthy when sampled. As concerns this clone: Its antigen is unknown.

Use of 60 Vbeta and 13 Jbeta primers characterized the PCR. Profiling relied on immunoSEQ multiplex PCR, and the TCRdb table lists in-frame clones only, not all of them. The listing records approximately 180,000 clones. The sequencing sample was made of PBMCs. The receptor comes from a young man in good health and CMV-seronegative.

CDR3: CASTIQGSTEAFF. Written as DNA, the CDR3 is TGTGCCAGCACCATACAGGGGAGCACTGAAGCTTTCTTT. This sequence joins TRBV7-9 and TRBJ1-1; TRBD1 aligns across 7 bases. This CDR3 contains 13 residues. J lost 4 bases, V lost 7 bases, and 6 bases had no gene match. Germline loops: CDR1 SEHNR, CDR2 FQNEAQ (reference sequence).